These 28 T cell receptor beta chains originate from one sample sequenced in a study of T-cell memory formation after mild COVID-19. TCRdb reprocessed the 5' RACE reads with MiXCR, giving one entry per CDR3 protein. The sample includes more than 250,000 distinct CDR3 sequences, about a sixth seen only once; the top ten take under 25%. The specimen was PBMCs or a T cell subset sorted from them (not recorded which). Receptors originate from a man between 18 and 29 years old who had mild COVID-19 (a few samples of this study predate the infection). Cell type and time point are not known.

The rearrangement joins TRBV30 to TRBJ1-3; D is unclear. V lost 0 bases, J lost 0 bases, and 9 bases lay in between. The CDR3 loop spans 15 amino acids. CDR1 is GTSNPN and CDR2 is SVGIG in the germline V gene (reference sequence). This chain's CDR3 is CAWSVRGISGNTIYF. In nucleotides, the CDR3 is TGTGCCTGGAGTGTACGTGGGATCTCTGGAAACACCATATATTTT.

The chain links TRBV6-5 to TRBJ1-2, with 10 positions matching TRBD1. The CDR3 sequence is 13 residues long. J lost 7 bases, V lost 5 bases, and 4 bases had no gene match. CDR1 MNHEY and CDR2 SVGAGI come from the germline V gene. The CDR3 DNA is TGTGCCAGCAGTACGGGACAGGGGTTTGGCTACACCTTC. Translating it yields CASSTGQGFGYTF.

The chain couples TRBV7-8 to TRBJ1-1; maybe TRBD1 (5 bases). In germline, CDR1 is SGHVS, CDR2 FQNEAQ. V dropped 4 bases and J dropped 4 bases, with 7 bases sitting between them. The CDR3 loop spans 12 amino acids. CDR3 region: CASSSRGTEAFF. CDR3 nucleotides: TGTGCCAGCAGCTCAAGGGGCACTGAAGCTTTCTTT.

A few counts support this clonotype. The gene calls are TRBV24-1 and TRBJ2-3; D is unresolved. The CDR3 sequence is 12 residues long. Between the trimmed V and J ends, which lost 5 bases and 4 bases, there was a span of 6 bases. The germline V gene has CDR1 KGHDR and CDR2 SFDVKD. The CDR3 nucleotides read TGTGCCACCAGTGTGACCCCAGATACGCAGTATTTT. It encodes CATSVTPDTQYF.

In this sample, this clonotype turned up a few times. The gene calls are TRBV6-5 and TRBJ1-2; 8 bases align to TRBD1. V lost 8 bases, J lost 3 bases, and 5 bases stayed unmatched. The CDR3 totals 13 residues. Germline CDR1 MNHEY, CDR2 SVGAGI. CDR3 in amino acids: CASGPGQDYGYTF. The CDR3 nucleotides are TGTGCCAGCGGGCCGGGACAGGACTATGGCTACACCTTC.

The V and J genes are TRBV20-1 and TRBJ1-5, with a weak D call TRBD1 (5 bases). The germline CDR1 and CDR2 sequences are DFQATT and SNEGSKA (reference sequence). Trimming pared 6 bases from V and 7 bases from J, leaving 13 bases between. This CDR3 comprises 12 residues. The CDR3 bases are TGCAGTGCCAACATCGGGGGACAGCCCCAGCATTTT. Its translation: CSANIGGQPQHF.

This chain joins TRBV6-2 or TRBV6-3 and TRBJ2-2; 8 nucleotides align to TRBD1. V dropped 8 bases and J dropped 5; count of bases not matched to a gene: 7. The CDR3 consists of 14 residues. In germline, CDR1 is MNHEY, CDR2 SVGEGT. The CDR3 sequence: CASGGQGRTGELFF. The CDR3 DNA follows: TGTGCCAGCGGAGGACAGGGAAGGACCGGGGAGCTGTTTTTT.

V is TRBV6-2 or TRBV6-3 and J is TRBJ2-7; weak D call: TRBD2 (5 bases). V was pared by 5 bases and J by 11 bases, with 19 bases between. Germline CDR1 MNHEY, CDR2 SVGEGT. The CDR3 consists of 13 residues. CDR3 DNA sequence: TGTGCCAGCAGTACCCCCAGTGGGTGGGAGAAGTACTTC. As protein: CASSTPSGWEKYF.

This clonotype was counted only a few times. The chain links TRBV20-1 to TRBJ2-7; 8 nucleotides line up with TRBD2. The germline V gene encodes CDR1 DFQATT and CDR2 SNEGSKA (reference sequence). Trimming removed 3 bases from V and 3 bases from J; junction bases left unmatched: 1. CDR3 size: 12 residues. The CDR3 DNA follows: TGCAGTGCTAGCGGGGGGGGCTACGAGCAGTACGTC. Translating gives CSASGGGYEQYV.

This clonotype came up a few times. The genes are TRBV20-1 and TRBJ2-3; 8 bases match TRBD2. V shed 3 bases and J 3 bases; nucleotides not matched to a gene: 8. The CDR3 sequence is 15 residues long. Germline V lookup: CDR1 DFQATT, CDR2 SNEGSKA (reference sequence). The chain's CDR3 is CSASGAGGDTDTQYF. The CDR3 nucleotides are TGCAGTGCTAGCGGGGCGGGGGGTGATACAGATACGCAGTATTTT.

This clonotype has only a few counts. The V and J genes are TRBV6-5 and TRBJ2-1; 8 bases align to TRBD1. Germline V gives CDR1 MNHEY, CDR2 SVGAGI. V lost 7 bases to trimming and J lost 9 bases; unmatched junction nucleotides: 2. This CDR3 has 11 residues. This CDR3 is CASNQGAEQFF. The CDR3 DNA is TGTGCCAGCAACCAGGGGGCTGAGCAGTTCTTC.

This clonotype was counted only a few times. The chain uses TRBV7-3 and TRBJ2-2; D remains unclear. Trimming shortened V by 5 bases and J by 4 bases, and 8 bases separated the two germline ends. CDR1 SGHTA and CDR2 FQGTGA come from the germline V gene. This CDR3 is built from 13 residues. The chain's CDR3 is CASSPHPTGELFF. CDR3 DNA: TGTGCCAGCAGCCCACACCCCACCGGGGAGCTGTTTTTT.

This clonotype came up a few times. This chain uses TRBV15 with TRBJ1-5; possible D gene TRBD1, 6 bases. Trimming cost V 8 bases and J 7 bases, with 12 bases left between them. This CDR3 is 12 amino acids long. Germline loops: CDR1 LNHNV, CDR2 YYDKDF (reference sequence). The CDR3 sequence is CATGGGGQPQHF. CDR3 DNA: TGTGCCACCGGGGGGGGCGGCCAGCCCCAGCATTTT.

This clonotype appeared a few times. J is TRBJ2-3 and V is TRBV10-3; no firm D call. The CDR3 is made up of 16 amino acids. Trimming left V 0 bases short and J 0 bases short, with 10 bases between. Per germline, CDR1 ENHRY and CDR2 SYGVKD. CDR3 bases: TGTGCCATCAGTGAGTCCTACAGAGCTAGCACAGATACGCAGTATTTT. Its protein product is CAISESYRASTDTQYF.

This chain links TRBV6-2 or TRBV6-3 with TRBJ2-3, with D hard to call. V lost 3 bases, J lost 5 bases, and 9 bases lay in between. The CDR3 totals 13 residues. CDR1 is MNHEY and CDR2 is SVGEGT in the germline V gene. The CDR3 sequence: CASSYLLRDTQYF. The CDR3 coding sequence is TGTGCCAGCAGTTATCTCTTGAGAGATACGCAGTATTTT.

This clonotype was counted only a few times. V usage is TRBV6-5 and J usage is TRBJ2-7, with 7 bases matching TRBD2. Trimming at V came to 0 bases and at J to 6 bases, leaving 11 bases not matched to a gene. The CDR3 runs to 16 residues. Germline V CDR1 and CDR2: MNHEY, SVGAGI. The CDR3 reads CASSYSLAVPSGEQYF. In DNA, the CDR3 is TGTGCCAGCAGTTACTCCCTAGCGGTCCCCTCCGGCGAGCAGTACTTC.

This clonotype was observed a handful of times. The chain has TRBV7-2 and TRBJ1-1, with 7 nucleotides matching TRBD1. Germline loops: CDR1 SGHTA, CDR2 FQGNSA. The CDR3 spans 14 residues. With V trimmed by 3 bases and J by 1 base, 2 bases remained unmatched. CDR3 amino acids: CASSFRDRNTEAFF. Written as DNA, the CDR3 is TGTGCCAGCAGCTTCCGGGACAGGAACACTGAAGCTTTCTTT.

This clonotype was observed a handful of times. V usage is TRBV7-9 and J usage is TRBJ2-3; D not certain. The CDR3 totals 14 residues. V lost 5 bases to trimming and J lost 0 bases, with 9 bases between them. Germline loops: CDR1 SEHNR, CDR2 FQNEAQ (reference sequence). The CDR3 region is CASSVTGSTDTQYF. CDR3 nucleotide sequence: TGTGCCAGCAGCGTCACCGGTAGCACAGATACGCAGTATTTT.

The chain carries TRBV10-3 and TRBJ2-5; 7 bases fit TRBD2. The CDR3 loop spans 14 amino acids. Per the germline V gene, CDR1 is ENHRY and CDR2 is SYGVKD. The J segment lost 1 base and the V segment lost 8 bases, leaving 7 bases of the junction unmatched. The CDR3 protein is CAIGSGGTQETQYF. CDR3 sequence (DNA): TGTGCCATCGGATCGGGGGGTACCCAAGAGACCCAGTACTTC.

This clonotype was picked up many times. The V and J genes are TRBV6-4 and TRBJ2-6; D possibly corresponds to TRBD2 (6 bases). The germline CDR1 and CDR2 sequences are MRHNA and SNTAGT. This CDR3 spans 16 amino acids. Trimming removed 2 bases from V and 1 base from J, with 9 bases in between. In DNA form, the CDR3 reads TGTGCCAGCAGTGACGTGGGGGGATCTGGGGCCAACGTCCTGACTTTC. Its protein product is CASSDVGGSGANVLTF.

The genes are TRBV7-9 and TRBJ1-5; 9 nucleotides match TRBD1. The germline gives CDR1 SEHNR, CDR2 FQNEAQ (reference sequence). The length of the CDR3 is 19 residues. V gave up 6 bases and J gave up 2 bases; unmatched junction bases: 17. The CDR3 spells CASSLTSGTGTSGNQPQHF. The DNA of the CDR3 is TGTGCCAGCAGTCTTACTTCCGGGACAGGGACGTCGGGCAATCAGCCCCAGCATTTT.

The rearrangement joins TRBV20-1 to TRBJ1-1; maybe TRBD1 (6 bases). The germline V gene has CDR1 DFQATT and CDR2 SNEGSKA (reference sequence). Trimming removed 5 bases at V and 1 base at J, with 11 bases between. The CDR3 spans 13 residues. As DNA, the CDR3 is TGCAGTGCTCAGGACAGCAAGAACACTGAAGCTTTCTTT. Translating gives CSAQDSKNTEAFF.

The rearrangement joins TRBV20-1 to TRBJ2-3; a possible D gene is TRBD2 (6 bases). There are 14 residues in the CDR3. CDR1 is DFQATT and CDR2 is SNEGSKA in the germline V gene (reference sequence). Between the trimmed V and J ends, which lost 3 bases and 2 bases, there was a span of 12 bases. This CDR3 is CSARMGGYTDTQYF. CDR3 in DNA: TGCAGTGCTAGGATGGGGGGATACACAGATACGCAGTATTTT.

There are a few counts of this clonotype. This rearrangement joins TRBV3-1 to TRBJ2-5, with D hard to call. Germline CDR1 is LGHDT and CDR2 is YNNKEL (reference sequence). The length of the CDR3 is 11 residues. Trimming cost V 2 bases and J 7 bases, with 5 bases left between them. The CDR3 loop is CASSQRGTQYF. The CDR3 DNA reads TGTGCCAGCAGCCAACGCGGGACCCAGTACTTC.

This clonotype has more than one count but fewer than ten. V usage is TRBV4-1 and J usage is TRBJ1-3; D ambiguous. CDR1 is MGHRA and CDR2 is YSYEKL in the germline V gene. Trimming left V 7 bases short and J 0 bases short, with 7 bases between. The CDR3 length is 13 residues. CDR3 nucleotides: TGCGCCAGCACACTTCTCTCTGGAAACACCATATATTTT. Its protein product is CASTLLSGNTIYF.

The DNA for the CDR3 is TGTGCCACTTCAGAACCCCTCTACGAGCAGTACTTC. Translated: CATSEPLYEQYF. J is TRBJ2-7 and V is TRBV6-2 or TRBV6-3; D unclear. Germline CDR1 is MNHEY and CDR2 is SVGEGT. The CDR3 runs 12 residues. Trimming left V 10 bases short and J 3 bases short, with 13 bases between.

This chain links TRBV7-2 with TRBJ1-5, with D hard to call. The germline V gene has CDR1 SGHTA and CDR2 FQGNSA. V was clipped by 4 bases and J by 0 bases, with 10 bases between them. The length of the CDR3 is 15 residues. The CDR3, as DNA: TGTGCCAGCAGCTCCTCACGGAATAGCAATCAGCCCCAGCATTTT. Protein product: CASSSSRNSNQPQHF.

V gene TRBV4-3 combines with J gene TRBJ2-5; TRBD2 might be the D (5 bases). The CDR3 sequence is 17 residues long. CDR1 is LGHNA, CDR2 YSLEER, per germline. Trimming removed 1 base from V and 2 bases from J, with 17 bases in between. The CDR3, as DNA: TGCGCCAGCAGCCAAGGCCCGGGGAAAGTGTCTCAAGAGACCCAGTACTTC. This sequence encodes CASSQGPGKVSQETQYF.